Shown below are 24 T cell receptor beta chains from a single sample sequenced in a study of blood T cell repertoires in COVID-19. This table comes from immunoSEQ multiplex PCR, and its TCRdb copy is limited to in-frame clones, with some not included. This sample has roughly 73,000 clones, with approximately 90% found just once. Sequencing was carried out using peripheral blood. These receptors all stem from a human donor in a cohort sampled during active COVID-19.

The chain recombines TRBV9 with TRBJ2-3; possibly TRBD1 for D (6 bases). Germline-derived CDR1 and CDR2 are SGDLS and YYNGEE. CDR3 length: 16 residues. V lost 0 bases and J 5 bases, leaving 16 bases between the germline ends. CDR3 in amino acids: CASSVDLGQGIDTQYF. The DNA for the CDR3 is TGTGCCAGCAGCGTAGATCTTGGGCAGGGGATAGATACGCAGTATTTT.

This clone showed up just a few times. The rearrangement uses TRBV14 and TRBJ2-5, with TRBD1 matching over 9 bases. This CDR3 contains 16 residues. From germline, CDR1 is SGHDN and CDR2 FVKESK. The junction had 7 bases not matched to a gene; V was cut back by 1 base and J by 4 bases. DNA for the CDR3: TGTGCCAGCAGCCAAGGTGGACAGGGGTCGTTAGAGACCCAGTACTTC. As protein: CASSQGGQGSLETQYF.

Note on this clone: Other DNA sequences in this specimen translate into the identical CDR3. This chain links TRBV28 with TRBJ2-7; the match to TRBD1 covers 9 bases. The CDR3 loop spans 14 amino acids. J was trimmed by 0 bases and V by 6 bases; bases with no gene match: 3. Germline V lookup: CDR1 MDHEN, CDR2 SYDVKM. CDR3 nucleotides: TGTGCCAGCAGGAGACAGGGGGACTCCTACGAGCAGTACTTC. It translates to CASRRQGDSYEQYF.

The chain recombines TRBV4-1 with TRBJ2-7; D possibly corresponds to TRBD2 (6 bases). The CDR3 sequence is 14 residues long. Trimming removed 3 bases from V and 4 bases from J, with 13 bases in between. Germline V lookup: CDR1 MGHRA, CDR2 YSYEKL. The CDR3 here is CASSHGVADYEQYF. CDR3 sequence (DNA): TGCGCCAGCAGCCACGGGGTAGCGGATTACGAGCAGTACTTC.

A single count supports this clone. The CDR3 coding sequence is TGCACCAGCAGCCCCCTCTTTGGGGCTAGCGTTAACGAGCAGTACGTC. Translated, it gives CTSSPLFGASVNEQYV. The V gene is TRBV1, the J gene TRBJ2-7; the tabulated D call, TRBD2, remains unverified against the DNA. TRBV1 is recorded as a pseudogene. There are 16 residues in the CDR3.

V usage is TRBV6-6 and J usage is TRBJ1-1; D might be TRBD1 (6 bases). The CDR3 extends over 12 amino acids. The germline V gene has CDR1 MNHNY and CDR2 SVGAGI (reference sequence). Trimming stripped 5 bases from V and 8 bases from J, with 12 bases between. CDR3 residues: CASSRSGTEAFF. CDR3 DNA: TGTGCCAGCAGTCGTTCCGGGACAGAAGCTTTCTTT.

The J gene is TRBJ2-1, the V gene TRBV3-1 (or the pseudogene TRBV3-2), with D unresolved. The CDR3 is 12 residues long. Germline V gives CDR1 LGHDT, CDR2 YNNKEL (reference sequence). V was pared by 1 base and J by 9 bases, with 7 bases between. The CDR3 loop is CASSQVPGEQFF. The CDR3, as DNA: TGTGCCAGCAGCCAAGTCCCGGGTGAGCAGTTCTTC.

V gene TRBV27 combines with J gene TRBJ2-1, with 11 bases lining up with TRBD1. The junction had 14 bases not matched to a gene; V was cut back by 4 bases and J by 6 bases. The CDR3 extends over 18 amino acids. Germline CDR1 reads MNHEY; CDR2 reads SMNVEV (reference sequence). The CDR3 sequence: CASSSGQGVKGEPNEQFF. The CDR3 DNA is TGTGCCAGCAGTTCGGGACAGGGGGTAAAGGGGGAGCCCAATGAGCAGTTCTTC.

The chain is built from TRBV7-2 and TRBJ2-7, with 12 bases aligning to TRBD2. This CDR3 spans 15 amino acids. The V segment lost 1 base and the J segment 6 bases; nucleotides outside the gene matches: 4. Germline CDR1 reads SGHTA; CDR2 reads FQGNSA. The CDR3 DNA reads TGTGCCAGCAGCTTAGTGACTAGCGGGAGTATCGAGCAGTACTTC. This gives the protein CASSLVTSGSIEQYF.

This clone was seen only once. The chain recombines TRBV6-5 with TRBJ2-5, with a weak D call TRBD2 (5 bases). The CDR3 is made up of 15 amino acids. With 2 bases removed from V and 3 bases from J, the gap between germline ends came to 13 bases. The germline V gene encodes CDR1 MNHEY and CDR2 SVGAGI. CDR3 nucleotides: TGTGCCAGCAGTTACCCCCTAGCCTCGAAAGAGACCCAGTACTTC. This codes for CASSYPLASKETQYF.

The table lists this clone with a few counts. The CDR3 nucleotides read TGTGCCAGCAGGTCAAACTACGAGCAGTACTTC. This translates into CASRSNYEQYF. The chain joins TRBV2 to TRBJ2-7; D not resolved. V was trimmed by 6 bases and J by 3 bases, leaving 6 bases between them. The germline gives CDR1 SNHLY, CDR2 FYNNEI. The CDR3 covers 11 residues.

CDR3 bases: TGTGCCAGCAGTGCTTTAGCGGGAGGGTCCTACGAGCAGTACGTC. It codes for CASSALAGGSYEQYV. This chain links TRBV2 with TRBJ2-7, with 11 bases aligning to TRBD2. From germline, CDR1 is SNHLY and CDR2 FYNNEI. With 4 bases clipped from V and 1 base from J, the junction kept 3 bases outside the gene matches. The CDR3 runs 15 residues.

This sequence joins TRBV10-2 and TRBJ2-2, with a possible D match to TRBD1 (5 bases). Germline V gene lookup returns CDR1 WSHSY and CDR2 SAAADI. There are 14 residues in the CDR3. V lost 7 bases, J lost 0 bases, and 9 bases lay in between. The CDR3 region is CASNPRANTGELFF. CDR3 in DNA: TGCGCCAGCAACCCCAGGGCGAACACCGGGGAGCTGTTTTTT.

The chain recombines TRBV19 with TRBJ2-3; D not resolved. Trimming stripped 2 bases from V and 6 bases from J, with 9 bases between. The CDR3 sequence is 13 residues long. CDR1 is LNHDA and CDR2 is SQIVND in the germline V gene (reference sequence). As DNA, the CDR3 is TGTGCCAGTAGTATAAACGGAGCCGATACGCAGTATTTT. Protein product: CASSINGADTQYF.

The chain combines TRBV2 with TRBJ2-5; 7 nucleotides line up with TRBD1. The CDR3 covers 15 residues. In germline, CDR1 is SNHLY, CDR2 FYNNEI. V shed 5 bases and J 1 base; nucleotides not matched to a gene: 7. The CDR3 DNA reads TGTGCCAGCAGTAATAGGGGGCAGAGCCAAGAGACCCAGTACTTC. Amino acids: CASSNRGQSQETQYF.

The V and J genes are TRBV7-9 and TRBJ2-7; the D gene is possibly TRBD2 (6 bases). The CDR3 extends over 15 amino acids. Trimming cost V 5 bases and J 6 bases, with 20 bases left between them. The germline CDR1 and CDR2 sequences are SEHNR and FQNEAQ (reference sequence). In nucleotides, the CDR3 is TGTGCCAGCAGCCCTGCGGGGCAGGGTTGGGCCGAGCAGTACTTC. It specifies CASSPAGQGWAEQYF.

The rearrangement uses TRBV11-2 and TRBJ2-3; TRBD1 might be the D (6 bases). Trimming shortened V by 5 bases and J by 0 bases, and 12 bases separated the two germline ends. The CDR3 totals 15 residues. The germline gives CDR1 SGHAT, CDR2 FQNNGV. The CDR3 DNA sequence: TGTGCCAGCAGCCTTACAGGGTCGAGCACAGATACGCAGTATTTT. Amino acids: CASSLTGSSTDTQYF.

The J gene is TRBJ1-1, the V gene TRBV5-1; 7 nucleotides agree with TRBD1. V was clipped by 0 bases and J by 5 bases; unmatched bases: 4. Germline V gene data show CDR1 as SGHRS and CDR2 as YFSETQ. The CDR3 sequence is 14 residues long. CDR3 sequence: CASSLDRGGTEAFF. In DNA form, the CDR3 reads TGCGCCAGCAGCTTGGACAGGGGTGGAACTGAAGCTTTCTTT.

This chain connects TRBV7-2 to TRBJ2-3; the match to TRBD2 covers 9 bases. V shed 1 base, J shed 7 bases, and the junction held 6 bases outside the gene matches. In germline, CDR1 is SGHTA, CDR2 FQGNSA. This CDR3 spans 15 amino acids. In DNA, the CDR3 is TGTGCCAGCAGCTTAGTTGTTCTAGCGGGAAATACGCAGTATTTT. This translates into CASSLVVLAGNTQYF.

The chain joins TRBV2 to TRBJ1-5; D may be TRBD1 (5 bases). This CDR3 has 15 residues. Germline values: CDR1 SNHLY, CDR2 FYNNEI. With 6 bases removed from V and 7 bases from J, the gap between germline ends came to 19 bases. This CDR3 is CASSWGLGGEQPQHF. CDR3 sequence (DNA): TGTGCCAGCAGCTGGGGACTGGGTGGAGAGCAGCCCCAGCATTTT.

The rearrangement uses TRBV6-1 and TRBJ1-5, with TRBD1 as a possible D gene (6 bases). With 2 bases removed from V and 6 bases from J, the gap between germline ends came to 14 bases. This CDR3 region has 15 residues. CDR1 is MNHNS and CDR2 is SASEGT in the germline V gene. CDR3 bases: TGTGCCAGCAGTGAACACAGGGATTGGGGTCAGCCCCAGCATTTT. The encoded protein is CASSEHRDWGQPQHF.

The V call is TRBV28, the J call TRBJ1-1, with 8 bases aligning to TRBD1. The V and J ends lost 1 base and 0 bases, in that order; junction bases with no gene match: 7. The germline V gene encodes CDR1 MDHEN and CDR2 SYDVKM. CDR3 size: 17 residues. CDR3 DNA sequence: TGTGCCAGCAGTTTATTTTCAGGGGGCAACATGAACACTGAAGCTTTCTTT. Protein sequence: CASSLFSGGNMNTEAFF.

The CDR3 sequence is CASSQRTGEELAGGPDTQYF. Written as DNA, the CDR3 is TGTGCCAGCAGTCAACGGACAGGAGAAGAGCTAGCGGGAGGGCCGGATACGCAGTATTTT. The gene calls are TRBV27 and TRBJ2-3; 12 nucleotides line up with TRBD2. V gave up 5 bases and J gave up 6 bases; unmatched junction bases: 21. Germline V gene data show CDR1 as MNHEY and CDR2 as SMNVEV (reference sequence). The CDR3 covers 20 residues.

The chain links TRBV10-3 to TRBJ2-3, with TRBD2 matching 14 bases. Germline V CDR1 and CDR2: ENHRY, SYGVKD. This CDR3 is 15 amino acids long. With 7 bases clipped from V and 9 bases from J, the junction kept 9 bases outside the gene matches. CDR3 amino acids: CAITPGLAGEITQYF. CDR3 in DNA: TGTGCCATCACACCGGGACTAGCGGGAGAGATAACGCAGTATTTT.